The TCR beta chain described here comes from a study of cytomegalovirus exposure and HLA in healthy donors (dated by TCRdb to 2015 to 2018). Concerning the study at large: An earlier analysis of more than 550 of the donors reported roughly 300 Gb of sequence data and 100 million to 120 million unique TCR beta sequences obtained from approximately 180 million T cells. Using immunosequencing, the study profiled T cell repertoires from roughly 650 subjects and related those repertoires to cytomegalovirus serostatus. In a later analysis, previously published TCR beta repertoires from more than 500 donors were re-analyzed and high-resolution HLA genotyping was added so that TCR occurrence patterns could be studied. In a later genetic analysis, genome-wide SNP genotypes for about 55% of the 666 donors were used, and that subset was treated as a discovery cohort. Besides the first cohort of approximately 710 subjects, a separate validation cohort made up of 95 to 150 different subjects was used. The later analysis used no new phenotypic data to find candidate immune exposures, relying instead on TCR beta sequences and their occurrence across donors. Roughly 5 DR-DQ haplotypes were handled as single units for association and clustering, since linkage in the cohort was strong. Typing coverage varied by locus: about 629-640 donors for A, B, C, DRB1 and DQB1; more than 500 for DQA1; 606 for DPA1; 450 to 480 for DPB1. All discovery cohort repertoires had been generated using a single sequencing platform. Donor age, sex, ethnicity and CMV serostatus were collected together with the repertoire data. An earlier analysis of 587 of the donors applied high-throughput TCR beta sequencing to assess whether each TCR beta V gene segment acted as functional or pseudogenic. Among the roughly 390 genotyped donors, roughly 80% belonged to the genetic ancestry cluster associated with self-reported Caucasian donors. Among almost 400 genotyped donors of the cohort, an average of roughly 240,000 unique TCR beta nucleotide sequences were sequenced per donor, around 18% of them non-productive. An early release covering roughly 640 HLA-typed donors comprised about 300 gigabases of sequencing data and approximately 85 million unique TCR sequences. High-throughput TCR immunosequencing, statistical association of individual TCRs with disease status, and machine learning were combined to predict cytomegalovirus infection status. The aim of the study was to test whether cataloging public T cell receptors could identify signatures of past pathogen exposure. HLA typing covered class I and class II loci at four-digit resolution. Study-wide conclusions, independent of this receptor: At a false discovery rate of 0.05, a later analysis linked under 20,000 TCR beta sequences to specific HLA alleles. The study gave a list of 150 to 200 TCR beta chains associated with cytomegalovirus. In a later analysis, several top co-occurrence clusters were reported to appear linked to parvovirus B19, influenza, CMV and Epstein-Barr virus. Most TCR sequences were observed very rarely across donors, whereas some public TCRs were present in many individuals. In a later genetic analysis, a missense DCLRE1C variant was associated with V-gene and J-gene trimming of TCR beta chains, and the association was replicated in an independent cohort. A later genetic analysis reported fewer N-insertions in productive TCRs among donors in an Asian-associated ancestry cluster than the roughly 670-donor mean. Correlated functional status among segregating V segments might be attributable to linkage disequilibrium, but an unknown experimental factor could not be ruled out. The authors suggested that the approach could potentially be generalized to other disease states and immunological phenotypes. In vitro tests confirmed that a few of the cytomegalovirus-associated TCR beta chains recognize cytomegalovirus antigens. The only immune exposure information available for the cohort was CMV serostatus. A cluster of highly shared sequence variants was judged likely to represent a technical artifact of the sequencing pipeline. In a later analysis, TCR association rates were found to vary across HLA loci, with the most associated TCRs seen for DRB1 alleles and the fewest for HLA-C alleles. In a later analysis, HLA-associated TCR beta chains showed more clonal expansion and lower generation probabilities than non-associated chains that were equally common. Because the 87-base-pair reads could not distinguish some IMGT-functional V segments, including TRBV6-2 and TRBV6-3, those segments were excluded. Presence/absence analyses assumed roughly uniform sequencing depth across donors, an assumption that may not hold. A further reported finding was that TCR beta sequences accurately predicted the HLA-A and HLA-B alleles for most subjects in the first cohort. Strong co-occurrence of HLA alleles, especially DR and DQ, made assigning TCR associations to individual alleles difficult. Only TCR beta chains were sequenced in this cohort, and the absence of alpha or paired-chain data limited detectable features. In a later analysis, most CMV-associated TCR beta chains were found to appear HLA-restricted, with HLA associations seemingly driven largely by CMV exposure. Cytomegalovirus status was reported to be diagnosed by the classifier with high specificity and sensitivity in both the original and validation cohorts. HLA typing was unavailable for some donors at each locus, so association tests used only the typed subset. Because counts were too low, approximately 18 rarely observed V segments, including chromosome 9 orphons, were excluded from the earlier analysis of 587 of the donors. Broadly in line with IMGT annotations, most TCR beta V segments showed up in productive rearrangements about 87% or about 30% of the time in an earlier analysis of some 590 of the donors.

Preparation of the library involved the immunoSEQ multiplex PCR assay. For the multiplex PCR, a mixture combining 60 forward primers for TCR Vbeta segments and 13 reverse primers for TCR Jbeta segments was used. The CDR3 region of rearranged TCR beta genes was amplified from genomic DNA by a multiplex PCR assay. The Illumina HiSeq System was used to sequence the amplified TCR beta libraries as 87-base-pair reads. As for the authors' bioinformatics: A later analysis counted approximately 74 million unique TCR beta chains across the 650 to 800 repertoires, and about 10 million of these chains were shared by at least two donors. Raw reads were error-corrected and collapsed into unique sequences by a nearest-neighbor algorithm in which closely related sequences were merged to remove PCR and sequencing errors. Alignment of CDR3 sequences to IMGT reference sequences was used to assign V, D and J gene segments. For a sequence to be retained, a match of at least six nucleotides to both a V gene segment and a J gene segment was required. Rearrangements were classified as productive when the CDR3 lacked stop codons and remained in frame with V and J, and all other rearrangements were classified as non-productive. Following IMGT convention, CDR3 was defined as the stretch from the second conserved V-encoded cysteine up to the conserved J-encoded phenylalanine. The earlier analysis of some 580 of the donors excluded any sequence lacking an unambiguous match to a single V gene segment. In an earlier analysis of 587 of the donors, V segments were called functional above 56.7% productive rearrangements and were called segregating when the between-donor standard deviation exceeded 5%. A statistical classification framework was developed to diagnose cytomegalovirus status using the catalog of TCR beta chain sequences. V and J gene assignment, in a later analysis, came from comparing TCR nucleotide sequences with IMGT/GENE-DB human TR gene sequences. In a later analysis, CDR3 sequences and most-parsimonious VDJ recombination scenarios were assigned using the TCRdist pipeline. In a later analysis, each TCR beta chain was defined by its CDR3 amino acid sequence together with its V-gene family, and reads lacking a unique V-gene family were excluded. In a later analysis, 450 to 600 highly shared, low-generation-probability nucleotide sequences were removed to address suspected cross-contamination and a sequencing artifact. A later analysis calculated a clonal expansion index for each public chain from normalized within-repertoire ranks of inferred template counts. Generation probabilities in a later analysis came from a VDJ recombination model fitted to out-of-frame rearrangements, and those results were checked against IGoR. A later analysis scored TCR-TCR, TCR-HLA and TCR-CMV co-occurrence with hypergeometric tests, applying a repertoire-size bias correction to TCR pairs. False discovery rates were estimated in a later analysis by permuting HLA or CMV assignments 20 times. A later analysis grouped co-occurring TCRs with DBSCAN, adding TCRdist sequence similarity when clustering within HLA-allele-positive subsets. Co-occurrence clustering excluded repertoires with fewer than 30,000 or more than 120,000 public chains, plus five with anomalous nucleotide sharing. The table was pulled from immuneACCESS by TCRdb, which kept in-frame rearrangements only. Such tables lose some clones; where checked, under half of the loss comes from unresolved V genes, and the rest has no known cause. V, J and clone size are taken as reported in that table, and D and trimming were inferred from the DNA itself. Counted in this sample were some 130,000 clones; around 63% of them appeared once. Over 8% of the sample is in the top ten clones.

Details on this clone: Its target antigen remains unknown. Base qualities are not at hand, and no much larger clone is one base apart.

In total, 500 to 700 healthy bone marrow donors made up the cohort. At the time of sampling, every cohort member was nominally healthy, though immune exposures that went unrecorded were likely present. The donor was CMV seropositive and was included in the group of approximately 310 seropositive cohort members. A peripheral blood sample was provided by each donor, and peripheral blood mononuclear cells were used for TCR beta sequencing. The Qiagen DNeasy Blood Extraction Kit was used to extract genomic DNA from the blood cell samples. Trimming takes 5 bases off V and 8 bases off J; junction bases not matched to a gene: 8. As encoded in the germline V gene, CDR1 is ENHRY while CDR2 is SYGVKD. Including cysteine and phenylalanine, the CDR3 has 15 amino acids. Of the read, only the CDR3 DNA is kept; its 45 bases are in frame from base 1.

The receptor comes from a man between 35 and 55 years old in good health and CMV-seropositive. The chain employs TRBV10-3 and TRBJ2-1; TRBD2 fits 11 bases in the junction. Sequencing was done on a sample of PBMCs. The sequence in DNA is TGTGCCATCAGTAAAACTAGCGGGAGTGTTTATGAGCAGTTCTTC. It translates as CAISKTSGSVYEQFF.